This is a list of T cell receptor beta chains from one sample in a study of human T cells and chemical hapten exposure. Via MiXCR, TCRdb re-called the RACE reads, giving one row per CDR3 protein. The sample includes some 46,000 distinct CDR3 sequences, about 3.9% of them seen just once. Sequenced material: whole blood. The origin of the receptors is a female donor in good health. Some clones in this sample may be carry-over from other donors' samples. The CDR3 runs from the conserved cysteine through the conserved F or W.

v_call: TRBV7-2; j_call: TRBJ1-4; cdr3_aa: CASSSPGRRSTNEKLFF
v_call: TRBV5-1; j_call: TRBJ2-1; cdr3_aa: CASSLAGTSGHASDNEQFF
v_call: TRBV7-9; j_call: TRBJ1-4; cdr3_aa: CASSLDFPGDHREKLFF
v_call: TRBV9; j_call: TRBJ2-1; cdr3_aa: CASSVESGGRNEQFF
v_call: TRBV6-5; j_call: TRBJ1-1; cdr3_aa: CASSYSRIGTEAFF
v_call: TRBV2; j_call: TRBJ1-2; cdr3_aa: CASGGAGPGGYTF
v_call: TRBV7-2; j_call: TRBJ1-1; cdr3_aa: CASSLLGVTEAFF
v_call: TRBV25-1; j_call: TRBJ1-5; cdr3_aa: CASSDSGYSNQPQHF
v_call: TRBV6-6; j_call: TRBJ1-4; cdr3_aa: CASSHRMATNEKLFF
v_call: TRBV18; j_call: TRBJ1-1; cdr3_aa: CASSYPPTGESTEAFF
v_call: TRBV9; j_call: TRBJ1-1; cdr3_aa: CASSVVRGLRTEAFF
v_call: TRBV28; j_call: TRBJ2-7; cdr3_aa: CASSLIAGVSYEQYF
v_call: TRBV12-3/TRBV12-4; j_call: TRBJ2-1; cdr3_aa: CASRRQGDFGYNEQFF
v_call: TRBV5-1; j_call: TRBJ2-7; cdr3_aa: CASSQSSITYEQYF
v_call: TRBV2; j_call: TRBJ2-5; cdr3_aa: CASTFLTSGEDYQETQYF
v_call: TRBV6-2/TRBV6-3; j_call: TRBJ1-1; cdr3_aa: CASSYWDSEAFF
v_call: TRBV19; j_call: TRBJ2-5; cdr3_aa: CASSPGGRETQYF
v_call: TRBV10-3; j_call: TRBJ1-2; cdr3_aa: CAISGSGSHGYTF
v_call: TRBV7-2; j_call: TRBJ2-2; cdr3_aa: CASSKAGANTGELFF
v_call: TRBV9; j_call: TRBJ1-4; cdr3_aa: CASSVARGSGEKLFF
v_call: TRBV12-3/TRBV12-4; j_call: TRBJ1-1; cdr3_aa: CASSFGSLNTEAFF
v_call: TRBV20-1; j_call: TRBJ2-3; cdr3_aa: CSAQRDSPDTQYF
v_call: TRBV5-8; j_call: TRBJ2-7; cdr3_aa: CASSLAYGQGATEQYF
v_call: TRBV7-9; j_call: TRBJ2-7; cdr3_aa: CASSFRTGLYEQYF
v_call: TRBV29-1; j_call: TRBJ2-3; cdr3_aa: CSVERGAFSTDTQYF
v_call: TRBV29-1; j_call: TRBJ1-1; cdr3_aa: CSVDQGGSTEAFF
v_call: TRBV12-3/TRBV12-4; j_call: TRBJ1-1; cdr3_aa: CASSSTGMNTEAFF
v_call: TRBV7-9; j_call: TRBJ1-6; cdr3_aa: CASSGQDPPPQGSYNSPLHF
v_call: TRBV7-2; j_call: TRBJ2-3; cdr3_aa: CASSRRRTSGADTQYF